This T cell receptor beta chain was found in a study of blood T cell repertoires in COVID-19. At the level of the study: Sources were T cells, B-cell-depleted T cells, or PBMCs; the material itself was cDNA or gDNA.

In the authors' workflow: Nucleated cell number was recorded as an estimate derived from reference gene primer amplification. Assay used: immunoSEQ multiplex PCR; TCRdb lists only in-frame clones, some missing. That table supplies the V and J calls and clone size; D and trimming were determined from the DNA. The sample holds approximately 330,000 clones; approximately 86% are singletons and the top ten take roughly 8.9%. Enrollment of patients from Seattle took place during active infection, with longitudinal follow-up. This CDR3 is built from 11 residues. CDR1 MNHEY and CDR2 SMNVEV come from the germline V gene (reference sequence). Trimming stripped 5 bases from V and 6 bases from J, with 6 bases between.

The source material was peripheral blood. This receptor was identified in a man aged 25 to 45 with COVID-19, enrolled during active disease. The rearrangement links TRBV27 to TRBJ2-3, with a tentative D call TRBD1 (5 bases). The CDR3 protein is CASSQGDTQYF. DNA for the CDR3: TGTGCCAGCAGTCAGGGTGATACGCAGTATTTT.